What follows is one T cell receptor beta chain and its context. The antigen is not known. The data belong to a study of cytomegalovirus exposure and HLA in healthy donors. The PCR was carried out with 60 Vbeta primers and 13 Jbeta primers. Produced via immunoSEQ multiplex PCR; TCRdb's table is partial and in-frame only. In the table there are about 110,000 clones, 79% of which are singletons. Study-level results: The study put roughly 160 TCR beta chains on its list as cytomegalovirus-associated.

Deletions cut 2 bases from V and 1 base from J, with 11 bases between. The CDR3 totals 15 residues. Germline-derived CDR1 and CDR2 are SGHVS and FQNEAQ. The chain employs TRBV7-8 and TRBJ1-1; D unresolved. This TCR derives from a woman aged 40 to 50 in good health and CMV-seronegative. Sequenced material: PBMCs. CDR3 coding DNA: TGTGCCAGCAGCTTAATCCAGGCTACGAACACTGAAGCTTTCTTT. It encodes CASSLIQATNTEAFF.